The 5 T cell receptor beta chains listed next were all sequenced from one sample in a study of CD8 T cells in Susac syndrome. Random hexamers were used to reverse transcribe roughly 0.45 to 1 ug of RNA. TCRdb re-analysed the immunoSEQ multiplex PCR reads in MiXCR, keeping a single row per CDR3 protein. Among about 190,000 distinct CDR3 sequences listed, around 95% were seen once. The specimen sequenced was CD8+ T cells from PBMCs. The source is a human donor with Susac syndrome.

The rearrangement uses TRBV4-1 and TRBJ2-1; possibly TRBD2 for D (5 bases). The germline V gene encodes CDR1 MGHRA and CDR2 YSYEKL. V dropped 0 bases and J dropped 7 bases, with 28 bases sitting between them. This CDR3 contains 20 residues. The CDR3 is CASSQERPGSLTRGLNEQFF. The CDR3 DNA follows: TGCGCCAGCAGCCAAGAACGCCCCGGGTCCCTGACGCGCGGACTTAATGAGCAGTTCTTC.

The chain has TRBV13 and TRBJ2-5; 15 bases fit TRBD2. The CDR3 runs 16 residues. V lost 4 bases, J lost 3 bases, and 3 bases stayed unmatched. The germline CDR1 and CDR2 sequences are PRHDT and FYEKMQ (reference sequence). The CDR3 DNA reads as TGTGCCAGCAGCTCCCGGACTAGCGGGAGGGAAGAGACCCAGTACTTC. Protein product: CASSSRTSGREETQYF.

The rearrangement joins TRBV14 to TRBJ2-1, with D perhaps matching TRBD1 or TRBD2 (5 bases each). The V end was cut by 3 bases, the J end by 8 bases, with 11 bases between. The CDR3 extends over 13 amino acids. From germline, CDR1 is SGHDN and CDR2 FVKESK. The CDR3 DNA reads TGTGCCAGCAGCCAGCTGGGGGAACATGAGCAGTTCTTC. As protein: CASSQLGEHEQFF. Filled out from reference TRBV14 and TRBJ2-1, the complete variable domain reads EAGVTQFPSHSVIEKGQTVTLRCDPISGHDNLYWYRRVMGKEIKFLLHFVKESKQDESGMPNNRFLAERTGGTYSTLKVQPAELEDSGVYFCASSQLGEHEQFFGPGTRLTVL.

The chain uses TRBV20-1 and TRBJ2-7; 9 nucleotides align to TRBD1. The CDR3 has 12 amino acids. The germline CDR1 and CDR2 sequences are DFQATT and SNEGSKA (reference sequence). V shed 6 bases, J shed 2 bases, and the junction held 2 bases outside the gene matches. CDR3 in DNA: TGCAGTGCCCGACAGGGGGCCTACGAGCAGTACTTC. Translating it yields CSARQGAYEQYF.

The chain employs TRBV7-9 and TRBJ1-2; D perhaps matches TRBD1 (6 bases). The CDR3 consists of 14 residues. Per germline, CDR1 SEHNR and CDR2 FQNEAQ (reference sequence). V was shortened by 5 bases and J by 1 base, with 11 bases between the two germline ends. In nucleotides, the CDR3 is TGTGCCAGCAGCCAGGACAGCATTAACTATGGCTACACCTTC. Translation: CASSQDSINYGYTF.